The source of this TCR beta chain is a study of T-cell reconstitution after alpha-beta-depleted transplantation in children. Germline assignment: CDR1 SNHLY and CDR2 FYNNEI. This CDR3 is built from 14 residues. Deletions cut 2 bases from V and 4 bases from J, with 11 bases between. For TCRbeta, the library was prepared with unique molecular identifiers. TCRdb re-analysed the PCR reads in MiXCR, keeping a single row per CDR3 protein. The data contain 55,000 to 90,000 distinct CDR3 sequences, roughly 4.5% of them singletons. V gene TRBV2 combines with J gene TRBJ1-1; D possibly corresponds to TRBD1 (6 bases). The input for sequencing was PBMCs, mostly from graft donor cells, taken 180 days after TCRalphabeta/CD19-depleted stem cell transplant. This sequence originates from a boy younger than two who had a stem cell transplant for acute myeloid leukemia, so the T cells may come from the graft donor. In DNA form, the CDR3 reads TGTGCCAGCAGTGAAAGGGGGTCGAGCACTGAAGCTTTCTTT. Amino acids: CASSERGSSTEAFF.